This T cell receptor beta chain comes out of a study of cytomegalovirus exposure and HLA in healthy donors. On this clone: What it recognizes is unknown.

CDR1 and CDR2 (germline): MNHEY, SMNVEV (reference sequence). The length of the CDR3 is 15 residues. V lost 3 bases to trimming and J lost 3 bases, with 9 bases between them. The protocol was immunoSEQ multiplex PCR, while the TCRdb copy is restricted to in-frame clones and leaves out a portion. The repertoire consists of around 120,000 clones, with more than 70% occurring once and the leading ten covering 1.5% to 2%. Study-wide results and limits: In vitro checks showed that a few CMV-associated chains really do target CMV antigens. Altogether, 160 or so TCR beta chains were recorded as cytomegalovirus-associated.

This sequence joins TRBV27 and TRBJ1-6, with D possibly matching TRBD1 (6 bases). Specimen: PBMCs. This clonotype was sampled from a man between 18 and 29 years old in good health and CMV-seronegative. The chain's CDR3 is CASSFSRGYNSPLHF. CDR3 in DNA: TGTGCCAGCAGTTTCTCCAGGGGCTATAATTCACCCCTCCACTTT.